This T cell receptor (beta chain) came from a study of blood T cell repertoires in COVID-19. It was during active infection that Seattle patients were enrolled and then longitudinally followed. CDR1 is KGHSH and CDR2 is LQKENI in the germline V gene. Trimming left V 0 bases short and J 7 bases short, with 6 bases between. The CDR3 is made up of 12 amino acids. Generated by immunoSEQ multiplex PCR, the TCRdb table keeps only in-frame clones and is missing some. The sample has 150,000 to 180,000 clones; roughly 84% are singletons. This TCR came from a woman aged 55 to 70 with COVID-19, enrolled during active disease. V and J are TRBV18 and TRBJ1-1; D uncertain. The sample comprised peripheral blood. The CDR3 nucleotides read TGTGCCAGCTCACCACCGTTCGGTGAAGCTTTCTTT. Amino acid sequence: CASSPPFGEAFF.